This TCR beta chain was identified during a study of control samples from healthy donors and cancer patients. The germline V gene encodes CDR1 SEHNR and CDR2 FQNEAQ (reference sequence). V was trimmed by 1 base and J by 4 bases, leaving 9 bases between them. CDR3 length equals 14 residues. TCRdb keeps only in-frame clones here, not all; method: immunoSEQ multiplex PCR. The data contain about 26,000 clones, 75% to 90% of them seen just once; the ten biggest clones take up 23%. The V and J genes are TRBV7-9 and TRBJ2-3, with D perhaps being TRBD1 or TRBD2 (6 bases each). The receptor's source is a man between 60 and 75 years old with colorectal cancer. The sequenced sample consisted of PBMCs. DNA of the CDR3: TGTGCCAGCAGCTTAGGGGGGGCATCAGATACGCAGTATTTT. As protein: CASSLGGASDTQYF.